This entry describes one TCR beta chain. The data derive from a study of T cell changes during pregnancy in multiple sclerosis. CDR1 and CDR2 (germline): MGHRA, YSYEKL. CDR3 length: 15 amino acids. J gave up 5 bases and V 2 bases, and 3 bases lay outside the gene matches. Libraries were prepared by immunoSEQ multiplex PCR; TCRdb keeps only in-frame clonotypes and omits some of them. The table records 40,000 or so clones, roughly 90% of them present only once. V is TRBV4-1 and J is TRBJ2-3; 11 nucleotides line up with TRBD1. This specimen consisted of CD8+ T cells from peripheral blood mononuclear cells, obtained in the third trimester of pregnancy. The source of this sequence is a female donor with multiple sclerosis, enrolled in a pregnancy study. In DNA, the CDR3 is TGCGCCAGCAGCCAATCGGGACAGGGGGTAGATACGCAGTATTTT. It encodes CASSQSGQGVDTQYF.